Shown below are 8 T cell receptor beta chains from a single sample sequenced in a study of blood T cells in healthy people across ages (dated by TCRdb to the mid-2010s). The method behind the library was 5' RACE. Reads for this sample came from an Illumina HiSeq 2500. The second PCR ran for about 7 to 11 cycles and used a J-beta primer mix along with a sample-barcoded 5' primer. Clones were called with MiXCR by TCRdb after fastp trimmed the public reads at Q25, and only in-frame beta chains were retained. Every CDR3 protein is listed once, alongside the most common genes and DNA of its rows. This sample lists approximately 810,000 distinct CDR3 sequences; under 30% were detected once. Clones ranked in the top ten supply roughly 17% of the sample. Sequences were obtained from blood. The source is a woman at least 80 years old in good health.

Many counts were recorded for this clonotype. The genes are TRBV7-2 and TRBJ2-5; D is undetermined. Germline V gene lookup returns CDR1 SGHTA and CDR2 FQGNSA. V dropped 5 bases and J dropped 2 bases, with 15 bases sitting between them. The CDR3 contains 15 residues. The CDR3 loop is CASSLGWIGQETQYF. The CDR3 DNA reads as TGTGCCAGCAGCCTCGGGTGGATAGGGCAAGAGACCCAGTACTTC.

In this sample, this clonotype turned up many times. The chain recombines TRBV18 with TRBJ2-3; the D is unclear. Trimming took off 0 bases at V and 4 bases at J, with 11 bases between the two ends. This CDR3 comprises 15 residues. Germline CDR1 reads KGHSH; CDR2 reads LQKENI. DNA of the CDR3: TGTGCCAGCTCACCACCCACACCCCCCCCAGATACGCAGTATTTT. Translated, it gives CASSPPTPPPDTQYF.

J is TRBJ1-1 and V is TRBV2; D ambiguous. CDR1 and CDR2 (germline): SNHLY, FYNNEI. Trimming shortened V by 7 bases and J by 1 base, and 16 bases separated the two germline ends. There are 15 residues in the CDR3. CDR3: CASKYEDLRNTEAFF. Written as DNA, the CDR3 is TGTGCCAGCAAGTACGAGGACTTACGGAACACTGAAGCTTTCTTT.

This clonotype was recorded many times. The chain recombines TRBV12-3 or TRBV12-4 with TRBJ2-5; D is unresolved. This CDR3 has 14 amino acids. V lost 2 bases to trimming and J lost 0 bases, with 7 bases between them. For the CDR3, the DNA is TGTGCCAGCAGTTTAAAGGCGTACCAAGAGACCCAGTACTTC. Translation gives CASSLKAYQETQYF.

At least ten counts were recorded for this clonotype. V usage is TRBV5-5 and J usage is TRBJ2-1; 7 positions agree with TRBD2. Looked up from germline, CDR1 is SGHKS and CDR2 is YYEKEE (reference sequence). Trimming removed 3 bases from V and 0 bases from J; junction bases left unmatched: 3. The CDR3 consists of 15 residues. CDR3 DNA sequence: TGTGCCAGCAGCTGGGGGGGGGACTCCTACAATGAGCAGTTCTTC. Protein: CASSWGGDSYNEQFF.

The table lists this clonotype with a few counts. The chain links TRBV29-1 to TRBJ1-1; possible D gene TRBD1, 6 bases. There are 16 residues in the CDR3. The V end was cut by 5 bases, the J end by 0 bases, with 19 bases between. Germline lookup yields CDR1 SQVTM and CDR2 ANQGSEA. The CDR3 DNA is TGCAGCGTTTACCAAGGGGGGGGACACTTGAACACTGAAGCTTTCTTT. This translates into CSVYQGGGHLNTEAFF.

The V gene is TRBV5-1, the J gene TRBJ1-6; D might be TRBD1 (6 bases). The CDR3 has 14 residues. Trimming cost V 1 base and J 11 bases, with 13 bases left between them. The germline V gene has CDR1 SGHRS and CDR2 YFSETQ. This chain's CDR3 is CASSLSGARPPLHF. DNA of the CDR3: TGCGCCAGCAGCTTGTCAGGGGCTCGTCCACCCCTCCACTTT. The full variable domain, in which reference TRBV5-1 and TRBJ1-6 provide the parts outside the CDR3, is KAGVTQTPRYLIKTRGQQVTLSCSPISGHRSVSWYQQTPGQGLQFLFEYFSETQRNKGNFPGRFSGRQFSNSRSEMNVSTLELGDSALYLCASSLSGARPPLHFGNGTRLTVT.

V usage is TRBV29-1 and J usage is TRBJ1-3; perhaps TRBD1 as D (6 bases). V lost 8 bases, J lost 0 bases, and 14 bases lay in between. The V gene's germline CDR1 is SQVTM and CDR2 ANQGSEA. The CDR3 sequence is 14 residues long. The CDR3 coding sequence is TGCAGCATCCGGGACACTCGCTCTGGAAACACCATATATTTT. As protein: CSIRDTRSGNTIYF.